A selection of T cell receptor beta chains follows, all from one sample in a study of T-cell reconstitution after alpha-beta-depleted transplantation in children. One entry per CDR3 protein, called by TCRdb with MiXCR from the PCR reads. Of about 440,000 distinct CDR3 sequences in the sample, about 40% were seen once. Sequenced here: PBMCs, sampled before TCRalphabeta/CD19-depleted stem cell transplant. The source is a girl aged 2 to 9 with aplastic anemia, due to receive a stem cell transplant. Both conserved end residues are trimmed from each CDR3.

TRBV7-2	TRBJ2-5	ASSPGLLRETQY
TRBV14	TRBJ2-7	ASSSTGRAEQY
TRBV12-3/TRBV12-4	TRBJ2-1	ASTIASGYNEQF
TRBV28	TRBJ2-1	ASSAGLSNEQF
TRBV10-2	TRBJ2-7	ASSVAGTSYEQY
TRBV5-1	TRBJ2-1	ASSGADYNEQF
TRBV5-1	TRBJ2-7	ASSLGQSVYERY
TRBV7-9	TRBJ1-5	ASSLVGDRDQPQH
TRBV29-1	TRBJ2-7	SVETGTDSYEQY
TRBV6-1	TRBJ2-7	ASRSGQGYEQY
TRBV5-1	TRBJ1-2	ASSPHSSSNYGYT
TRBV7-2	TRBJ2-1	ASSSLWTGVSYNEQF
TRBV19	TRBJ1-1	ASSLTGALNTEAF
TRBV4-3	TRBJ2-7	ASSQGWLERNDEQY
TRBV18	TRBJ1-4	ASSPQAATNEKLF
TRBV12-3/TRBV12-4	TRBJ2-1	ASSFSRRNNEQF
TRBV27	TRBJ2-7	ASSYLQGSSEQY
TRBV5-1	TRBJ2-3	ASSVQGVGSDTQY
TRBV7-2	TRBJ1-2	ASSAFGGGERGYT
TRBV7-3	TRBJ1-2	ASSLNQPGQGHRGGYT
TRBV19	TRBJ1-6	ASQLGGLDNSPLH
TRBV28	TRBJ2-7	ASSLELLTGSYEQY
TRBV12-3/TRBV12-4	TRBJ1-5	ASSLQGLPQH
TRBV20-1	TRBJ2-5	SGDLEETQY
TRBV29-1	TRBJ2-7	SVELAPSYEQY
TRBV9	TRBJ2-7	ASSVRLAGGHQTSYEQY
TRBV7-6	TRBJ2-5	ASSLSWWETQY
TRBV4-2	TRBJ2-1	ASSLTRDNLYNEQF
TRBV29-1	TRBJ2-7	SVSQVGGEAFRSYEQY
TRBV7-9	TRBJ2-7	ASSSGLAGTEGYEQY
TRBV29-1	TRBJ2-3	SAPGLAADTQY
TRBV28	TRBJ2-5	ASSLRTSGETQY
TRBV20-1	TRBJ1-5	SARDQRTQHQPQH
TRBV6-1	TRBJ1-1	ASSGDSLEAF
TRBV7-2	TRBJ1-2	ASSLAQGPGYT
TRBV20-1	TRBJ2-6	SAPGTGATYSGANVLT
TRBV20-1	TRBJ1-5	SARDRRGQGQPQH
TRBV5-1	TRBJ2-7	ASSLDRGVPYEQY
TRBV19	TRBJ1-2	ASSVPGQGMDYGYT
TRBV20-1	TRBJ1-3	SARRTAGNTIY
TRBV7-9	TRBJ2-3	ASSSGGLVEADTQY
TRBV29-1	TRBJ2-7	SVPGLAGGGYEQY
TRBV9	TRBJ2-7	ASSLRDGSTYEQY
TRBV29-1	TRBJ2-1	SVASGAEQF
TRBV7-9	TRBJ2-1	ASGANEQF
TRBV15	TRBJ2-1	ATSSDRGLNNEQF
TRBV29-1	TRBJ2-4	SVEEDAPFIQY
TRBV11-2	TRBJ2-5	ASSPRQGSETQY
TRBV7-8	TRBJ2-3	ASSLGRPTDTQY
TRBV20-1	TRBJ1-2	SAIVADYGYT
TRBV10-3	TRBJ2-3	AISDRRTSGTDTQY
TRBV15	TRBJ2-3	ATSTALAGNTDTQY
TRBV20-1	TRBJ2-1	SARVEGGAYNEQF
TRBV12-3/TRBV12-4	TRBJ2-3	ASGRDRVAY